These 19 T cell receptor beta chains share one sample of origin, sequenced in a study of T cells in Graves' hyperthyroidism and ophthalmopathy. Amplification of TCR beta CDR3 regions was performed using RNA transcripts as template. RT-PCR in the first round (using the HTBI primer set) targeted the TCR CDR3. TCRdb called the multiplex PCR reads again in MiXCR, with one record for every CDR3 protein. The sample lists around 440,000 distinct CDR3 sequences, approximately 14% occurring once. Sequenced material: blood. The receptors stem from a woman aged 18-30 years with Graves' hyperthyroidism.

The V gene is TRBV29-1, the J gene TRBJ2-1; 8 nucleotides match TRBD1. The germline V gene has CDR1 SQVTM and CDR2 ANQGSEA. Trimming at V came to 0 bases and at J to 10 bases, leaving 17 bases not matched to a gene. CDR3 size: 17 residues. CDR3 protein: CSVEDRLGGQGHWEQFF. The CDR3 DNA follows: TGCAGCGTTGAAGATCGACTCGGCGGACAGGGCCACTGGGAGCAGTTCTTC.

The table lists this clonotype with a count of one. The genes are TRBV20-1 and TRBJ2-2, with 9 bases aligning to TRBD2. V lost 6 bases, J lost 5 bases, and 7 bases stayed unmatched. The V gene's germline CDR1 is DFQATT and CDR2 SNEGSKA (reference sequence). The CDR3 is 14 amino acids. DNA of the CDR3: TGCAGTGCCTCTGGCCTAGCGGGGACCGGGGAGCTGTTTTTT. It yields the protein CSASGLAGTGELFF.

This clonotype appeared a single time. The chain links TRBV19 to TRBJ2-5, with 11 nucleotides matching TRBD1. Germline CDR1 LNHDA, CDR2 SQIVND (reference sequence). The CDR3 runs to 16 residues. J lost 4 bases, V lost 3 bases, and 7 bases had no gene match. CDR3 loop: CASSILGQGGRETQYF. The DNA of the CDR3 is TGTGCCAGTAGTATCCTGGGACAGGGGGGGAGAGAGACCCAGTACTTC.

This clonotype came up many times. This chain uses TRBV11-2 with TRBJ2-1; D unclear. The germline V and J ends were trimmed by 7 bases and 5 bases, with 9 bases remaining between them. Germline V gene sequence: CDR1 SGHAT, CDR2 FQNNGV. This CDR3 is built from 12 residues. The CDR3 is CASNSVNNEQFF. The CDR3 nucleotides read TGTGCCAGCAACTCAGTGAACAATGAGCAGTTCTTC.

The genes are TRBV14 and TRBJ2-2; TRBD2 aligns across 7 bases. Germline V CDR1 and CDR2: SGHDN, FVKESK. This CDR3 contains 15 residues. V lost 6 bases to trimming and J lost 3 bases; unmatched junction nucleotides: 7. The CDR3 spells CASSRASGYTGELFF. In DNA form, the CDR3 reads TGTGCCAGCAGTAGGGCTAGCGGTTACACCGGGGAGCTGTTTTTT.

This clonotype came up many times. V gene TRBV7-2 combines with J gene TRBJ1-6; no firm D call. The CDR3 length is 14 residues. CDR1 and CDR2 (germline): SGHTA, FQGNSA. The V end lost 2 bases, the J end lost 5 bases, and 7 bases lay between the germline ends. As DNA, the CDR3 is TGTGCCAGCAGCTTAAGCTACAATAATTCACCCCTCCACTTT. Amino acids: CASSLSYNNSPLHF.

This clonotype was seen ten or more times. The gene calls are TRBV5-1 and TRBJ1-2, with D possibly matching TRBD1 (5 bases). Looked up from germline, CDR1 is SGHRS and CDR2 is YFSETQ. The CDR3 runs to 12 residues. The germline V and J ends were trimmed by 7 bases and 2 bases, with 9 bases remaining between them. The CDR3 region has the DNA TGCGCCAGCGCCGGACAAAACTATGGCTACACCTTC. This sequence encodes CASAGQNYGYTF.

This chain uses TRBV19 with TRBJ1-5; TRBD1 might be the D (6 bases). The CDR3 covers 15 residues. CDR1 and CDR2 from the germline V gene are LNHDA and SQIVND (reference sequence). Trimming removed 2 bases from V and 1 base from J, with 9 bases in between. The CDR3, as DNA: TGTGCCAGTAGTATACTACAGGGCAGCAATCAGCCCCAGCATTTT. Translating it yields CASSILQGSNQPQHF.

The table lists this clonotype with a few counts. The chain joins TRBV5-6 to TRBJ2-3; 9 nucleotides match TRBD2. With V trimmed by 0 bases and J by 6 bases, 8 bases remained unmatched. Germline lookup yields CDR1 SGHDT and CDR2 YYEEEE. This CDR3 has 16 amino acids. CDR3 sequence: CASSLGISGRGDTQYF. For the CDR3, the DNA is TGTGCCAGCAGCTTGGGAATTAGCGGGAGAGGGGATACGCAGTATTTT.

In this sample, this clonotype turned up many times. This chain links TRBV27 with TRBJ2-1; either TRBD1 or TRBD2 may fit D (5 bases each). The ends were cut back, 11 bases at V and 9 bases at J, with 20 bases in the middle. This CDR3 contains 13 residues. CDR1 and CDR2 from the germline V gene are MNHEY and SMNVEV (reference sequence). CDR3: CAVRLGGTIEQFF. DNA of the CDR3: TGTGCCGTCAGGCTTGGGGGTACGATTGAGCAGTTCTTC.

V and J are TRBV7-8 and TRBJ2-5; D call uncertain. Between the trimmed V and J ends, which lost 3 bases and 3 bases, there was a span of 14 bases. CDR3 size: 15 residues. Germline V gene sequence: CDR1 SGHVS, CDR2 FQNEAQ. The CDR3 sequence is CASSFAPTAEETQYF. Here the CDR3 DNA reads TGTGCCAGCAGCTTTGCGCCTACCGCGGAAGAGACCCAGTACTTC.

This clonotype was detected many times. V gene TRBV20-1 combines with J gene TRBJ2-7, with D tentatively TRBD2 (5 bases). Germline CDR1 reads DFQATT; CDR2 reads SNEGSKA (reference sequence). Trimming cost V 6 bases and J 0 bases, with 15 bases left between them. This CDR3 spans 14 amino acids. The CDR3 region has the DNA TGCAGTGCCCCAAGCGGCGGCTTCTCCTACGAGCAGTACTTC. Translation: CSAPSGGFSYEQYF.

This clonotype came up a few times. V gene TRBV12-3 or TRBV12-4 combines with J gene TRBJ2-7; TRBD1 matches at 7 bases. Trimming cost V 2 bases and J 4 bases; bases outside gene matches: 17. CDR3 length: 18 residues. The CDR3 is CASSLKRGQGSRGYEQYF. As DNA, the CDR3 is TGTGCCAGCAGTTTAAAGAGGGGGCAGGGCAGCCGGGGTTACGAGCAGTACTTC.

This clonotype was seen repeatedly, ten times or more. Written as DNA, the CDR3 is TGTGCCAGCAGTGGCCGAGGGGGCACTGAAGCTTTCTTT. It yields the protein CASSGRGGTEAFF. V is TRBV12-3 or TRBV12-4 and J is TRBJ1-1, with a weak D call TRBD1 (6 bases). The CDR3 sequence is 13 residues long. V gave up 5 bases and J gave up 4 bases, with 11 bases separating them.

The table lists this clonotype with many counts. V usage is TRBV7-9 and J usage is TRBJ2-7; possibly TRBD1 for D (5 bases). The CDR3 contains 17 residues. From germline, CDR1 is SEHNR and CDR2 FQNEAQ (reference sequence). Trimming removed 4 bases from V and 0 bases from J, with 19 bases in between. The CDR3 DNA reads as TGTGCCAGCAGCTCCCCAGGGTTTCGCCCAAGCTCCTACGAGCAGTACTTC. This codes for CASSSPGFRPSSYEQYF.

Many counts were recorded for this clonotype. The chain recombines TRBV7-6 with TRBJ2-2; D unclear. This CDR3 spans 14 amino acids. Germline CDR1 and CDR2: SGHVS and FNYEAQ. The ends were cut back, 0 bases at V and 1 base at J, with 3 bases in the middle. Here the CDR3 reads CASSLARNTGELFF. Here the CDR3 DNA reads TGTGCCAGCAGCTTAGCACGGAACACCGGGGAGCTGTTTTTT.

This clonotype was counted a few times. The chain is built from TRBV12-3 or TRBV12-4 and TRBJ1-6, with a weak D call TRBD1 (5 bases). Trimming pared 3 bases from V and 7 bases from J, leaving 10 bases between. The CDR3 sequence is 14 residues long. The CDR3 coding sequence is TGTGCCAGCAGTTTCCGCAGGGTGAATTCACCCCTCCACTTT. Its translation is CASSFRRVNSPLHF.

This clonotype was recorded at least ten times. V gene TRBV7-9 combines with J gene TRBJ2-5, with D uncertain. The CDR3 totals 12 residues. Germline V CDR1 and CDR2: SEHNR, FQNEAQ (reference sequence). The V and J ends lost 3 bases and 5 bases respectively, with 7 bases between them. The CDR3 sequence is CASSLNEETQYF. The CDR3 coding sequence is TGTGCCAGCAGCTTGAATGAGGAGACCCAGTACTTC.

This clonotype was detected ten times or more. This rearrangement joins TRBV7-2 to TRBJ1-2; D might be TRBD1 (5 bases). CDR1 is SGHTA, CDR2 FQGNSA, per germline. CDR3 length: 14 residues. The V end lost 2 bases, the J end lost 2 bases, and 9 bases lay between the germline ends. CDR3 in amino acids: CASSLSWGNYGYTF. The CDR3 DNA reads as TGTGCCAGCAGCTTATCATGGGGGAACTATGGCTACACCTTC.